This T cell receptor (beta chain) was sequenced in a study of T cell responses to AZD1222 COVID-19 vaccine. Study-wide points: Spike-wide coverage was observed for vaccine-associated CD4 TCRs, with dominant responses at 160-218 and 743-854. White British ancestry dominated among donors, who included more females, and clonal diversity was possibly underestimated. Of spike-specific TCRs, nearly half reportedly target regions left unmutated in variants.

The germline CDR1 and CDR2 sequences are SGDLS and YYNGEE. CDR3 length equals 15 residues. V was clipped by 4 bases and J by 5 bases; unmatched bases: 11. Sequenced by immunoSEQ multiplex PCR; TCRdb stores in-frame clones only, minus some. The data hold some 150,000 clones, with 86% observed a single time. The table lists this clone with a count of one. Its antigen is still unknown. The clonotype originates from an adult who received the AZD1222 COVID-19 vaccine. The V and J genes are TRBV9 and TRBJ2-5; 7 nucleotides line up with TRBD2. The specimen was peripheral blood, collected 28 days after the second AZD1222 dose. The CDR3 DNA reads TGTGCCAGCAGCCTCTACCCCCTCGGGGGGGAGACCCAGTACTTC. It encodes CASSLYPLGGETQYF.